One T cell receptor beta chain is described in this entry. Its cognate antigen is unknown. Two oligonucleotides, mixed equimolar, formed the beta constant-region primer covering TRBC1 and TRBC2. TCRdb redid the calling of the UMI-ligation and nested PCR reads with MiXCR, one entry per CDR3 protein. The sample lists approximately 85,000 distinct CDR3 sequences; roughly 7.3% were seen once. Trimming left V 0 bases short and J 4 bases short, with 12 bases between. Germline V gene sequence: CDR1 SGHVS, CDR2 FNYEAQ. This CDR3 has 15 residues. The data belong to a study of naive and memory T cell subsets. Whole-study findings and limits: TCR abundance followed a power law differing between naive and memory subsets.

The source is a human donor in good health. The chain recombines TRBV7-6 with TRBJ2-5; unclear D gene. The sample taken for sequencing was central memory CD4+ T cells from blood. The CDR3 DNA sequence: TGTGCCAGCAGCTTAGCATTAGGGAAGGCAGAGACCCAGTACTTC. As protein: CASSLALGKAETQYF.